Below, 14 T cell receptor beta chains from the same sample are listed, as sequenced in a study of graft-versus-host responses after intestinal transplantation. Which antigens these TCRs recognize remains unknown. Here immunoSEQ multiplex PCR was the method, and the copy in TCRdb shows in-frame clones only, minus some. The sample has about 100,000 clones; roughly 90% are singletons. This sample comprised unstimulated CD4+ T cells sorted from spleen or lymph node cells, obtained before transplant. Source of these receptors: a human donor who was the organ donor for an intestinal transplant.

The V call is TRBV15, the J call TRBJ2-3; 9 bases fit TRBD2. V trimming: 3 bases; J trimming: 2 bases; junction bases outside the gene matches: 6. Germline-derived CDR1 and CDR2 are LNHNV and YYDKDF (reference sequence). The CDR3 length is 16 residues. The CDR3 sequence is CATSRKTSGITDTQYF. DNA of the CDR3: TGTGCCACCAGCAGGAAGACTAGCGGCATCACAGATACGCAGTATTTT.

The sample holds one count of this clone. The CDR3: CASSPTGPNNEKLFF. The DNA of the CDR3 is TGTGCCAGCAGTCCGACAGGGCCTAACAATGAAAAACTGTTTTTT. This chain joins TRBV28 and TRBJ1-4; TRBD1 aligns across 7 bases. This CDR3 comprises 15 residues. V dropped 5 bases and J dropped 5; count of bases not matched to a gene: 8. Germline CDR1 MDHEN, CDR2 SYDVKM.

This rearrangement joins TRBV30 to TRBJ2-1, with a tentative D call TRBD2 (6 bases). CDR3 length equals 15 residues. The germline V gene encodes CDR1 GTSNPN and CDR2 SVGIG (reference sequence). The ends were cut back, 2 bases at V and 10 bases at J, with 21 bases in the middle. DNA for the CDR3: TGTGCCTGGAGTCCCCGGAAGCGGGCCACCCTAGAGCAGTTCTTC. It specifies CAWSPRKRATLEQFF. Full variable domain (outside the CDR3, taken from reference TRBV30 and TRBJ2-1): SQTIHQWPATLVQPVGSPLSLECTVEGTSNPNLYWYRQAAGRGLQLLFYSVGIGQISSEVPQNLSASRPQDRQFILSSKKLLLSDSGFYLCAWSPRKRATLEQFFGPGTRLTVL.

V and J are TRBV7-6 and TRBJ1-4, with D possibly TRBD1 on 5 matching bases. Deletions cut 5 bases from V and 5 bases from J, with 9 bases between. The CDR3 runs to 13 residues. CDR1 and CDR2 (germline): SGHVS, FNYEAQ. The CDR3, as DNA: TGTGCCAGCAGCCAGGGCCTAAATGAAAAACTGTTTTTT. This gives the protein CASSQGLNEKLFF.

The gene calls are TRBV19 and TRBJ2-7; possibly TRBD2 for D (5 bases). V was trimmed by 5 bases and J by 0 bases, leaving 20 bases between them. In germline, CDR1 is LNHDA, CDR2 SQIVND (reference sequence). This CDR3 contains 17 residues. This CDR3 is CASSARARTGFSYEQYF. In nucleotides, the CDR3 is TGTGCCAGTAGTGCACGGGCTCGGACGGGATTCTCCTACGAGCAGTACTTC.

The chain combines TRBV19 with TRBJ2-3, with 11 nucleotides matching TRBD2. Germline-derived CDR1 and CDR2 are LNHDA and SQIVND (reference sequence). The CDR3 consists of 17 residues. V lost 3 bases and J lost 0; bases outside the gene matches: 5. The CDR3 sequence: CASSMVGTSGSTDTQYF. DNA of the CDR3: TGTGCCAGTAGTATGGTGGGGACTAGCGGTAGCACAGATACGCAGTATTTT.

The rearrangement joins TRBV7-9 to TRBJ2-7; D gene ambiguous. The CDR3 spans 13 residues. Germline CDR1 and CDR2: SEHNR and FQNEAQ (reference sequence). V was shortened by 4 bases and J by 4 bases, with 11 bases between the two germline ends. The CDR3 spells CASSYFPRYEQYF. In DNA form, the CDR3 reads TGTGCCAGCAGCTATTTCCCAAGGTACGAGCAGTACTTC.

The rearrangement uses TRBV2 and TRBJ2-1; D is unresolved. V was shortened by 1 base and J by 15 bases, with 10 bases between the two germline ends. This CDR3 comprises 11 residues. The germline V gene has CDR1 SNHLY and CDR2 FYNNEI. CDR3 bases: TGTGCCAGCAGTGAAGGGGTGCATGGGTTCTTC. The encoded protein is CASSEGVHGFF.

The chain employs TRBV6-5 and TRBJ2-7; 7 bases map to TRBD1. The V and J ends lost 7 bases and 3 bases, in that order; junction bases with no gene match: 6. This CDR3 region has 13 residues. CDR1 is MNHEY, CDR2 SVGAGI, per germline. Written as DNA, the CDR3 is TGTGCCAGCATTCTGGGACAGCGCTACGAGCAGTACTTC. Protein product: CASILGQRYEQYF.

This chain joins TRBV5-1 and TRBJ1-2, with a weak D call TRBD1 (5 bases). Germline V gene sequence: CDR1 SGHRS, CDR2 YFSETQ. The V end lost 0 bases, the J end lost 4 bases, and 7 bases lay between the germline ends. The CDR3 has 13 amino acids. The CDR3 DNA reads TGCGCCAGCAGCTTGGGGGGCCCCTATGGCTACACCTTC. As protein: CASSLGGPYGYTF.

The rearrangement uses TRBV19 and TRBJ1-1; tentatively, D is TRBD1 (6 bases). V lost 5 bases and J 5 bases, leaving 15 bases between the germline ends. The CDR3 consists of 14 residues. The germline V gene encodes CDR1 LNHDA and CDR2 SQIVND (reference sequence). This chain's CDR3 is CASSRGGFETEAFF. For the CDR3, the DNA is TGTGCCAGTAGTCGAGGGGGTTTTGAGACTGAAGCTTTCTTT.

This rearrangement joins TRBV9 to TRBJ1-1, with D possibly TRBD1 on 6 matching bases. The germline gives CDR1 SGDLS, CDR2 YYNGEE. V was cut by 4 bases and J by 4 bases, with 14 bases left in between. The CDR3 consists of 14 residues. CDR3 loop: CASSFTTGSTEAFF. CDR3 DNA sequence: TGTGCCAGCAGCTTTACTACAGGGAGCACTGAAGCTTTCTTT.

The genes are TRBV5-1 and TRBJ1-2; 7 bases fit TRBD1. The trim removed 6 bases at V and 4 bases at J, leaving 6 bases unmatched. Germline V gene lookup returns CDR1 SGHRS and CDR2 YFSETQ. The CDR3 is 13 residues long. CDR3 sequence: CASKGGSVYGYTF. The CDR3 nucleotides read TGCGCCAGCAAAGGGGGCTCGGTCTATGGCTACACCTTC.

CDR3 residues: CASRTSRGGALEQYF. The CDR3 DNA sequence: TGTGCCAGCCGTACCTCTCGCGGGGGGGCCCTCGAGCAGTACTTC. The rearrangement links TRBV25-1 to TRBJ2-7; 9 nucleotides align to TRBD2. This CDR3 has 15 amino acids. Germline V lookup: CDR1 MGHDK, CDR2 SYGVNS. V gave up 8 bases and J gave up 6 bases; unmatched junction bases: 14.